This TCR beta chain comes out of a study of cytomegalovirus exposure and HLA in healthy donors. This PCR relied on a set of 60 Vbeta primers and 13 Jbeta primers. TCRdb keeps only in-frame clones here, not all; method: immunoSEQ multiplex PCR. This repertoire includes about 41,000 clones. For this clone: A read error may produce the germline difference seen at one junction end.

Looked up from germline, CDR1 is GTSNPN and CDR2 is SVGIG (reference sequence). This CDR3 has 12 residues. Specimen: PBMCs. The chain couples TRBV30 to TRBJ1-5; no clear D. The receptor's source is a man aged 25-40 years in good health and CMV-seronegative. The CDR3 protein is CAWTSGYQHQHF. The CDR3 DNA follows: TGTGCCTGGACAAGCGGATATCAGCACCAGCATTTT.